The clone carrying this T cell receptor (beta chain) was observed a few times. Germline V gene data show CDR1 as MDHEN and CDR2 as SYDVKM. This CDR3 region has 13 residues. The total RNA that was extracted per sample amounted to at least 5 micrograms. The second PCR ran about 6 to 12 cycles with a sample-barcoded 5' primer and J-beta primers. Through a template-switch adaptor with 12 random nucleotides, each cDNA molecule received a tag. TCRdb recomputed calls from the 5' RACE reads with MiXCR, one row per CDR3 protein. There are 600,000 to 800,000 distinct CDR3 sequences in the sample; roughly 20% occur only once, and under 4% lies in the top ten. The data derive from a study of blood T cells in healthy people across ages.

The sample was blood. The rearrangement links TRBV28 to TRBJ2-1; D assignment may be TRBD1 or TRBD2 (5 bases each). The J call may be faulty, since TRBJ2-7 better matches the DNA end. The TCR was taken from a man in his 70s in good health. CDR3 in amino acids: CASMSAQGHEQYF. The DNA of the CDR3 is TGTGCCAGCATGTCCGCCCAGGGACACGAGCAGTACTTC.